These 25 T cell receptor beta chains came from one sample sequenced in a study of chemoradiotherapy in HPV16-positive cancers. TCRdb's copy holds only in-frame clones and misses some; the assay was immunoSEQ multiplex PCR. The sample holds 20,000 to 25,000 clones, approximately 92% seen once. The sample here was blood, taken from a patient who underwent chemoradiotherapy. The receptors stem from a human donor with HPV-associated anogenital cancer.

CDR3 nucleotide sequence: TGCGCCAGCAGCCAAGATTGGTCACAGGATAATGAAAAACTGTTTTTT. It translates to CASSQDWSQDNEKLFF. The rearrangement links TRBV4-3 to TRBJ1-4; D is possibly TRBD1 (5 bases). Trimming left V 0 bases short and J 4 bases short, with 12 bases between. The CDR3 covers 16 residues. Germline V gene sequence: CDR1 LGHNA, CDR2 YSLEER.

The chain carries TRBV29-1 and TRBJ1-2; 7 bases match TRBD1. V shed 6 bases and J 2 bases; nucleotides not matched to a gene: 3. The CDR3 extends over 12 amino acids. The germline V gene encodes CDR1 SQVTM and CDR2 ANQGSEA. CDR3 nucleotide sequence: TGCAGCGTGGGGGGACAGAACTATGGCTACACCTTC. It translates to CSVGGQNYGYTF.

CDR3 sequence (DNA): TGTGCCAGCTCACCGATTGGACAGGGCGAGACCCAGTACTTC. This encodes CASSPIGQGETQYF. This chain connects TRBV18 to TRBJ2-5, with 8 bases lining up with TRBD1. The CDR3 covers 14 residues. The germline CDR1 and CDR2 sequences are KGHSH and LQKENI. V dropped 3 bases and J dropped 5; count of bases not matched to a gene: 5.

The CDR3 DNA reads TGTGCCAGCAGCTTAAGGGCCGAGACTAGCTTAGATCTCCACGAGCAGTACTTC. As protein: CASSLRAETSLDLHEQYF. The chain couples TRBV11-2 to TRBJ2-5, with 7 positions matching TRBD2. The J call may be wrong; the DNA end is better matched by TRBJ2-7. Germline assignment: CDR1 SGHAT and CDR2 FQNNGV. This CDR3 spans 18 amino acids.

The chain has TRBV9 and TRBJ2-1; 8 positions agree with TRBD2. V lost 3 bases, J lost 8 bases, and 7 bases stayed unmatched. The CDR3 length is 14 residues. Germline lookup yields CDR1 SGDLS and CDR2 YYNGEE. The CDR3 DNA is TGTGCCAGCAGCGATAATAGCGGGAACTATGAGCAGTTCTTC. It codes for CASSDNSGNYEQFF.

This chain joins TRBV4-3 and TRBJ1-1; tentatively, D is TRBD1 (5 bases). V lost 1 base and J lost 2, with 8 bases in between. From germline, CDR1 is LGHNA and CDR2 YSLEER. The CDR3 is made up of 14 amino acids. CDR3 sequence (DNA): TGCGCCAGCAGCCAAGGGACAACCAACACTGAAGCTTTCTTT. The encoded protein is CASSQGTTNTEAFF.

CDR3 sequence: CASSPNRAETQYF. CDR3 nucleotide sequence: TGTGCCAGCTCACCGAACAGGGCCGAGACCCAGTACTTC. This chain uses TRBV18 with TRBJ2-5, with TRBD1 as a possible D gene (6 bases). With 3 bases removed from V and 5 bases from J, the gap between germline ends came to 10 bases. The CDR3 is 13 residues long. Germline V gives CDR1 KGHSH, CDR2 LQKENI.

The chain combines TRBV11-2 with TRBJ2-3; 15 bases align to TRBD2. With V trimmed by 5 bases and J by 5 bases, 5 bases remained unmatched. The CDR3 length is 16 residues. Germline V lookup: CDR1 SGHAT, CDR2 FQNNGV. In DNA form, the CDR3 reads TGTGCCAGCAGCCTCGGGACTAGCGGGGGGCAAGATACGCAGTATTTT. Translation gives CASSLGTSGGQDTQYF. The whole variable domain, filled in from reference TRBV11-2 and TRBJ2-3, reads EAGVAQSPRYKIIEKRQSVAFWCNPISGHATLYWYQQILGQGPKLLIQFQNNGVVDDSQLPKDRFSAERLKGVDSTLKIQPAKLEDSAVYLCASSLGTSGGQDTQYFGPGTRLTVL.

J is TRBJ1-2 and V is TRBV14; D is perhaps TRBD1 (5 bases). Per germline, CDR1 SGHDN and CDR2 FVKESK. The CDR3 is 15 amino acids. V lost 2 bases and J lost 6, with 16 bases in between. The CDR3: CASSQTFGGGDGYTF. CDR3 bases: TGTGCCAGCAGCCAAACCTTCGGGGGTGGCGATGGCTACACCTTC.

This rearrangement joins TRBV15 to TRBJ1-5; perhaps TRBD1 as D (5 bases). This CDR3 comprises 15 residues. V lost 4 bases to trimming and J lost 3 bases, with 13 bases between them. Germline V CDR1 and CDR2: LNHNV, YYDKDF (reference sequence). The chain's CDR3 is CATSTRVGANQPQHF. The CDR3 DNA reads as TGTGCCACCAGCACCAGGGTCGGGGCCAATCAGCCCCAGCATTTT.

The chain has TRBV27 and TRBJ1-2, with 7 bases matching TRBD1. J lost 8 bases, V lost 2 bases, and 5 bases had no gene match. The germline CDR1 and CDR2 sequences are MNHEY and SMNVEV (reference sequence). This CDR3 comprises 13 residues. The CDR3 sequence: CASSLITGEGYTF. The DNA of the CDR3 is TGTGCCAGCAGTTTAATAACAGGGGAAGGCTACACCTTC.

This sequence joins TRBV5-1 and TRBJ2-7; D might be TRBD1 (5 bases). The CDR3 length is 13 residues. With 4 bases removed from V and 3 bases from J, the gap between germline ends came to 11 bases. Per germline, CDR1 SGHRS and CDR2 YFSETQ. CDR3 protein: CASSTGAIYEQYF. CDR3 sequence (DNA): TGCGCCAGCAGCACTGGGGCAATCTACGAGCAGTACTTC.

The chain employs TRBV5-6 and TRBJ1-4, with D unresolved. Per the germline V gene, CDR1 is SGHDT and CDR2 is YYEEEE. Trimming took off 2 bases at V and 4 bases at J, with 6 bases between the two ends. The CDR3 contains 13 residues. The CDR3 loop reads CASSFVRNEKLFF. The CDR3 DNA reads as TGTGCCAGCAGCTTTGTCCGTAATGAAAAACTGTTTTTT.

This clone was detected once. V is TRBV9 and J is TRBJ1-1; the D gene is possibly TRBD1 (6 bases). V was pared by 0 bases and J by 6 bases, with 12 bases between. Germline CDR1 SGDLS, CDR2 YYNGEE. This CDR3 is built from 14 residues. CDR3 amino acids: CASSVGGGNPEAFF. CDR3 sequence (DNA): TGTGCCAGCAGCGTAGGAGGGGGAAACCCTGAAGCTTTCTTT. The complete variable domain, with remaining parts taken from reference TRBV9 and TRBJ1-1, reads DSGVTQTPKHLITATGQRVTLRCSPRSGDLSVYWYQQSLDQGLQFLIQYYNGEERAKGNILERFSAQQFPDLHSELNLSSLELGDSALYFCASSVGGGNPEAFFGQGTRLTVV.

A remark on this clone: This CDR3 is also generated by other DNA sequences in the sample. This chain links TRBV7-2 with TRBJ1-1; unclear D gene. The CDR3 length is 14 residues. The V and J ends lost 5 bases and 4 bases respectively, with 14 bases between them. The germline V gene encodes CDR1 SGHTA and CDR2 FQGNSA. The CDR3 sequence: CASSARPGITEAFF. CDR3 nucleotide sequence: TGTGCCAGCAGCGCCCGTCCGGGAATCACTGAAGCTTTCTTT. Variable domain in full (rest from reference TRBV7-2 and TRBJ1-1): GAGVSQSPSNKVTEKGKDVELRCDPISGHTALYWYRQSLGQGLEFLIYFQGNSAPDKSGLPSDRFSAERTGGSVSTLTIQRTQQEDSAVYLCASSARPGITEAFFGQGTRLTVV.

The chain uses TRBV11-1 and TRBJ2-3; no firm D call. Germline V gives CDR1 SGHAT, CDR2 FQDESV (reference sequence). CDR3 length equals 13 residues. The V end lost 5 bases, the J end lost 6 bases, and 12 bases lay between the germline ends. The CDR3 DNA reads TGTGCCAGCAGCCCGACGGGTACTGATACGCAGTATTTT. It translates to CASSPTGTDTQYF.

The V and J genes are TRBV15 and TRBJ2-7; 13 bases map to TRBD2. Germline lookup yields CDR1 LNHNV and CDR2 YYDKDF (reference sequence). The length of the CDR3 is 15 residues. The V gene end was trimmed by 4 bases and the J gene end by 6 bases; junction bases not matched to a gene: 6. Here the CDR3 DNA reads TGTGCCACCAGCAAGGGGACTAGCGGGAACGCCGAGCAGTACTTC. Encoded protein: CATSKGTSGNAEQYF.

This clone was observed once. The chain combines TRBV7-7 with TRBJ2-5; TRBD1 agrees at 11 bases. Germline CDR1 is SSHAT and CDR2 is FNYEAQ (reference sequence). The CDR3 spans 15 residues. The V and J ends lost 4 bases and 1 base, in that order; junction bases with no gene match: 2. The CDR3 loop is CASSSGTGGQETQYF. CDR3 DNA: TGTGCCAGCAGCTCCGGGACAGGGGGCCAAGAGACCCAGTACTTC.

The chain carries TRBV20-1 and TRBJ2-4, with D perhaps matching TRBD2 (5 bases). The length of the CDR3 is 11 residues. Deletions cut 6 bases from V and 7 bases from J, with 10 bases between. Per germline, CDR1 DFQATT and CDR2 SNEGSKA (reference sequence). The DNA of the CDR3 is TGCAGTGCCCCGAGGGTGAACATTCAGTACTTC. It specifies CSAPRVNIQYF.

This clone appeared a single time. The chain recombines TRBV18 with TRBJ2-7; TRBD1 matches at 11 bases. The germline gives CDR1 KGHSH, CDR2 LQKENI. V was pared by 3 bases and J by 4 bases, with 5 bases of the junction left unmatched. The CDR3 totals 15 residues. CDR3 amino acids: CASSPWDRGKYEQYF. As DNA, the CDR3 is TGTGCCAGCTCACCTTGGGACAGGGGGAAGTACGAGCAGTACTTC.

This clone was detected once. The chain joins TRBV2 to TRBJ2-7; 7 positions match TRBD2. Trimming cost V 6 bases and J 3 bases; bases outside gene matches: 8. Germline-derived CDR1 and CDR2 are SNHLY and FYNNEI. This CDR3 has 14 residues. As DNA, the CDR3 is TGTGCCAGCAGCCCGGGACGCGGGAGCTACGAGCAGTACTTC. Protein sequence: CASSPGRGSYEQYF.

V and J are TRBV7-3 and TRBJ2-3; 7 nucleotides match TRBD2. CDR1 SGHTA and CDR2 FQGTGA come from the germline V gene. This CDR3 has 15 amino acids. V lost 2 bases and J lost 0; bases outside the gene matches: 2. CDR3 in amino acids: CASSLGLGSTDTQYF. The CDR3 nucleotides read TGTGCCAGCAGCTTAGGACTAGGTAGCACAGATACGCAGTATTTT.

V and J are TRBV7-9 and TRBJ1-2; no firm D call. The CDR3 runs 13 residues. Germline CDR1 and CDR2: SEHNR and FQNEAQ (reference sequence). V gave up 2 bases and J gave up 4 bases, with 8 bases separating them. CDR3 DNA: TGTGCCAGCAGCTTACGAGCTATCTATGGCTACACCTTC. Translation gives CASSLRAIYGYTF.

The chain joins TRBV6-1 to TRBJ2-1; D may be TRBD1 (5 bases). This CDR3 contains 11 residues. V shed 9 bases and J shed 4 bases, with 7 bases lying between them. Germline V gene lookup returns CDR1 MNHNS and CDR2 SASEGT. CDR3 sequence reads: CASQGYNEQFF. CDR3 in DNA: TGTGCCAGTCAGGGTTACAATGAGCAGTTCTTC.

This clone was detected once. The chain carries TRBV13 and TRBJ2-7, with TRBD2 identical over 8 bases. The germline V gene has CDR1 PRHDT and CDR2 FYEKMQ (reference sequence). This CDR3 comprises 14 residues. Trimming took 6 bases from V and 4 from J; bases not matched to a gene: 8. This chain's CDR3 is CASSYGGAGYEQYF. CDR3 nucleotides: TGTGCCAGCAGTTACGGGGGGGCCGGGTACGAGCAGTACTTC.